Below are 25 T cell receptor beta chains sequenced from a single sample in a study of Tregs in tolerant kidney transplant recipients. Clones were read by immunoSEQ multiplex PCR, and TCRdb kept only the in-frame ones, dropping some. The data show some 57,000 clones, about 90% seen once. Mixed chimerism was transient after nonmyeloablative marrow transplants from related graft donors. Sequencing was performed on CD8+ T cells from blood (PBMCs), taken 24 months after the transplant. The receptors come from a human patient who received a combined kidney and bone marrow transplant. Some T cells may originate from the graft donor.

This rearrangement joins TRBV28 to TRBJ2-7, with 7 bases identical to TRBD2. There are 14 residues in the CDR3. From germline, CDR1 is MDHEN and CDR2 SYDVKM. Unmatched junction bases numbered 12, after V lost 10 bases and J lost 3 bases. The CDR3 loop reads CATRWRGNNYEQYF. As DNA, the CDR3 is TGTGCCACCAGGTGGCGGGGGAACAACTACGAGCAGTACTTC.

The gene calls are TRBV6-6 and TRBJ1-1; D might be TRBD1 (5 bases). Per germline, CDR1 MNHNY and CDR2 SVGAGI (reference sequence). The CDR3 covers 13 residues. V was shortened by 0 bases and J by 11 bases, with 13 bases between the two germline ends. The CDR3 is CASSYSRGGFAFF. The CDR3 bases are TGTGCCAGCAGTTACTCGAGGGGAGGGTTCGCTTTCTTT.

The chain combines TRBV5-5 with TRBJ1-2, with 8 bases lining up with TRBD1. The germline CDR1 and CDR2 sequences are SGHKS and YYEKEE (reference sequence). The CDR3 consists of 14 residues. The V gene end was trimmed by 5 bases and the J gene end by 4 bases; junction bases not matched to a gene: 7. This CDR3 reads CASSFRTGIYGYTF. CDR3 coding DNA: TGTGCCAGCAGTTTCCGGACAGGGATCTATGGCTACACCTTC.

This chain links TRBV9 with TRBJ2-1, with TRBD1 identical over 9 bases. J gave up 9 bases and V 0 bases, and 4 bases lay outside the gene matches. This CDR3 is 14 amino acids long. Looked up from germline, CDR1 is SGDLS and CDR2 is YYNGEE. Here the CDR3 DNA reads TGTGCCAGCAGCGTAGTACAGGGGGCAGGTGAGCAGTTCTTC. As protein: CASSVVQGAGEQFF.

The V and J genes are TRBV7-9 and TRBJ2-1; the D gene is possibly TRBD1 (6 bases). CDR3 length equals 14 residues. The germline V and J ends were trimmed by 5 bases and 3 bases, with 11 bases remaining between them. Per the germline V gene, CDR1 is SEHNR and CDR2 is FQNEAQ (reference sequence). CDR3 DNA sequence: TGTGCCAGCAGCACGGGACACAACTACAATGAGCAGTTCTTC. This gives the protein CASSTGHNYNEQFF.

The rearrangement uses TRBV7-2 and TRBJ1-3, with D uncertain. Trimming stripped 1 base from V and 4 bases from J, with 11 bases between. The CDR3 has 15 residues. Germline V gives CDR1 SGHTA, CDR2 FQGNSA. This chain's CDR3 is CASSLDAGTGNTIYF. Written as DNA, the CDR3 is TGTGCCAGCAGCTTAGACGCAGGCACGGGAAACACCATATATTTT.

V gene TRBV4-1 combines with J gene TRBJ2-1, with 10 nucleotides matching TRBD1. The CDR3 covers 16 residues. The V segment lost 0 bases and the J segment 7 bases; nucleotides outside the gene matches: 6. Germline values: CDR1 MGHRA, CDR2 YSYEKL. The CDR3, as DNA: TGCGCCAGCAGCCAAGATTGGCAGGGACAGGGGAATGAGCAGTTCTTC. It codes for CASSQDWQGQGNEQFF.

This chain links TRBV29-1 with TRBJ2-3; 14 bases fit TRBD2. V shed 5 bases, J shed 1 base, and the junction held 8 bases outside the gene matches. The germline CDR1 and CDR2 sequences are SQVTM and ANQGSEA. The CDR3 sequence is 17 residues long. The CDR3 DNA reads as TGCAGCGTTCCACGACTAGCGGGAGGGTTAGGCACAGATACGCAGTATTTT. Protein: CSVPRLAGGLGTDTQYF.

The CDR3 nucleotides are TGTGCCAGCAGCGAGTCAGGGGGCTTTCAGCCCCAGCATTTT. It encodes CASSESGGFQPQHF. The chain employs TRBV7-9 and TRBJ1-5; 8 positions agree with TRBD1. The CDR3 has 14 amino acids. V lost 5 bases, J lost 6 bases, and 6 bases stayed unmatched. The germline CDR1 and CDR2 sequences are SEHNR and FQNEAQ (reference sequence).

The CDR3 here is CASGVAGKYEQYF. The CDR3 DNA is TGTGCCAGCGGCGTTGCGGGAAAATACGAGCAGTACTTC. The V and J genes are TRBV7-9 and TRBJ2-7, with a tentative D call TRBD2 (6 bases). The germline V gene encodes CDR1 SEHNR and CDR2 FQNEAQ (reference sequence). V shed 8 bases and J shed 4 bases, with 15 bases lying between them. There are 13 residues in the CDR3.

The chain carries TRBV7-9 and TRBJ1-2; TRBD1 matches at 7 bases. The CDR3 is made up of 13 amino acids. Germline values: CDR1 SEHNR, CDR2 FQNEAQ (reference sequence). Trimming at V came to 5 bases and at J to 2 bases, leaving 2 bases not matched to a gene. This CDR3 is CASSPTGNYGYTF. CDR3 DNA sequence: TGTGCCAGCAGCCCGACAGGGAACTATGGCTACACCTTC.

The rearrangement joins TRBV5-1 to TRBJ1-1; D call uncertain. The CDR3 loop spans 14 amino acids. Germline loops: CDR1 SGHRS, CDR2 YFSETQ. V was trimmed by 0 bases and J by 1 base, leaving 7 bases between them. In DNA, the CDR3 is TGCGCCAGCAGCTTGGGCGCACCGAACACTGAAGCTTTCTTT. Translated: CASSLGAPNTEAFF.

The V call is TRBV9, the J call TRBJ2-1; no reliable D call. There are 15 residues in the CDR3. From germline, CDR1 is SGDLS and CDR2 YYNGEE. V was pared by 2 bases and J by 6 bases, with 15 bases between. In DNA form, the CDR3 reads TGTGCCAGCAGCGTTACCCCTAATTCAGGCAATGAGCAGTTCTTC. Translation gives CASSVTPNSGNEQFF.

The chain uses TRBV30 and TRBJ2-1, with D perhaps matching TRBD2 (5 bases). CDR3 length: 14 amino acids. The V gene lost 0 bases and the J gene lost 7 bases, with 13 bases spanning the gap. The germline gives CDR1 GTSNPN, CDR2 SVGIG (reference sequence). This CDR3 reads CAWSVSRGGNEQFF. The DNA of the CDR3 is TGTGCCTGGAGTGTAAGTCGGGGTGGGAATGAGCAGTTCTTC.

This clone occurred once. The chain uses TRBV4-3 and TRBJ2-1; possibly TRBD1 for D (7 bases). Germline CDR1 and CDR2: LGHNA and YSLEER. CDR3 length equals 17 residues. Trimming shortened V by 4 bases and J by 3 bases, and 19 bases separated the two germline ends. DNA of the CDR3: TGCGCCAGCAGCCGACCGGTAAGGGGGCGGGACTACAATGAGCAGTTCTTC. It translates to CASSRPVRGRDYNEQFF.

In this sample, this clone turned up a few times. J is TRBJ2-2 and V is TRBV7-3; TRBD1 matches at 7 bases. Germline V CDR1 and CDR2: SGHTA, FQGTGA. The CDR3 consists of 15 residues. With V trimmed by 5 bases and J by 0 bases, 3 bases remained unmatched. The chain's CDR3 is CASSAGTANTGELFF. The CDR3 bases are TGTGCCAGCAGCGCAGGGACAGCGAACACCGGGGAGCTGTTTTTT.

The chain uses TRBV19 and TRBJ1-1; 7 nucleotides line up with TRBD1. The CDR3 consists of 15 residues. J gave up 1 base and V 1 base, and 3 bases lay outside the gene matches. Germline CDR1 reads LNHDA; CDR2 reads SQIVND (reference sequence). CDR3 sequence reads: CASSIGAGGNTEAFF. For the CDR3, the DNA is TGTGCCAGTAGTATAGGGGCAGGGGGGAACACTGAAGCTTTCTTT.

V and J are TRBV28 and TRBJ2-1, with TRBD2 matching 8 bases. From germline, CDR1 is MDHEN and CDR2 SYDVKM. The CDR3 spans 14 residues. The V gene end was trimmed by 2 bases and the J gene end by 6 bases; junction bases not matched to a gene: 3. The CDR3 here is CASSLAGGLNEQFF. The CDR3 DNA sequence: TGTGCCAGCAGTTTAGCGGGGGGCCTCAATGAGCAGTTCTTC.

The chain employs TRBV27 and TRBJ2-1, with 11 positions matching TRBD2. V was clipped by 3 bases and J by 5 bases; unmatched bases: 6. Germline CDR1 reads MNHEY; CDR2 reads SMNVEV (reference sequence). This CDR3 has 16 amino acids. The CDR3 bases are TGTGCCAGCAGTTTGATTAGCGGGGGGGCCAACAATGAGCAGTTCTTC. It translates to CASSLISGGANNEQFF.

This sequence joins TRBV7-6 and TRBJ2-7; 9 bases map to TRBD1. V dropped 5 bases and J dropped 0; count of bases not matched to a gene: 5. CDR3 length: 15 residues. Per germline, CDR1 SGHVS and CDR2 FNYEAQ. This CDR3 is CASSPGTGPSYEQYF. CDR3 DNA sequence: TGTGCCAGCAGCCCCGGGACAGGGCCCTCCTACGAGCAGTACTTC. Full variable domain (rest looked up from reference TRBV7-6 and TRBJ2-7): GAGVSQSPRYKVTKRGQDVALRCDPISGHVSLYWYRQALGQGPEFLTYFNYEAQQDKSGLPNDRFSAERPEGSISTLTIQRTEQRDSAMYRCASSPGTGPSYEQYFGPGTRLTVT.

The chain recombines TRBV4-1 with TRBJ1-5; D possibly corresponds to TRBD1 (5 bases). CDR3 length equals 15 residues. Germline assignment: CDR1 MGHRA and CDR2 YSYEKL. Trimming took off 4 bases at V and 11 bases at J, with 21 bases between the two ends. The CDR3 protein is CASSLTGPNGGAQHF. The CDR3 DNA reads TGCGCCAGCAGCCTCACCGGACCGAACGGGGGGGCCCAGCATTTT.

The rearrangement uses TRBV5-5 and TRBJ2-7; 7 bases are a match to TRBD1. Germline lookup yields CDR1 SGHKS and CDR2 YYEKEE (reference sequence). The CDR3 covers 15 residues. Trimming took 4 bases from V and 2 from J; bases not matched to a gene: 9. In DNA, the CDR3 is TGTGCCAGCAGCCCGTGGGACAGCATGGCCTACGAGCAGTACTTC. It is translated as CASSPWDSMAYEQYF.

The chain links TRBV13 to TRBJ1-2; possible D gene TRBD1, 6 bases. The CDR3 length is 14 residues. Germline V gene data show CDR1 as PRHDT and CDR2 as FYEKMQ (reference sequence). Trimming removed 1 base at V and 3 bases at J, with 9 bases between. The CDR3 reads CASSLATGDYGYTF. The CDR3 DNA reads TGTGCCAGCAGCTTAGCGACAGGAGACTATGGCTACACCTTC.

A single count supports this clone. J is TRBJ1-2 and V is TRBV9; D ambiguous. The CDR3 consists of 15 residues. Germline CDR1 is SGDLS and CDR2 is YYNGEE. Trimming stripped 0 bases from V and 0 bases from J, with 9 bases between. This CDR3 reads CASSVVTAPNYGYTF. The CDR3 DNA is TGTGCCAGCAGCGTAGTTACAGCCCCTAACTATGGCTACACCTTC.

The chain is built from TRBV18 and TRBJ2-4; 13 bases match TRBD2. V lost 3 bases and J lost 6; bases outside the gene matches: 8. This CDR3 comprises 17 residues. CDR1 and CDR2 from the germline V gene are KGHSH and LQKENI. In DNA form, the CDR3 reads TGTGCCAGCTCACCGACGGGACTAGCGGGGCCCACAAACATTCAGTACTTC. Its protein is CASSPTGLAGPTNIQYF. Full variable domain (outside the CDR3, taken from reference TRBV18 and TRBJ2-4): NAGVMQNPRHLVRRRGQEARLRCSPMKGHSHVYWYRQLPEEGLKFMVYLQKENIIDESGMPKERFSAEFPKEGPSILRIQQVVRGDSAAYFCASSPTGLAGPTNIQYFGAGTRLSVL.